This T cell receptor beta chain appears in the sequencing data of a study of metastatic and nonmetastatic thyroid tumors. The CDR3 is 13 amino acids. V lost 3 bases and J lost 8, with 12 bases in between. Thyroid surgery was performed in patients who had received no treatment beforehand. MiXCR reprocessed the PCR reads for TCRdb. The table shows some 50,000 clones, with approximately 24% occurring only once. This chain connects TRBV12-3 or TRBV12-4 to TRBJ2-3; weak D call: TRBD2 (5 bases). The receptor's source is a male donor with papillary thyroid cancer or a benign thyroid nodule (not recorded which). Some clones in this sample may be carry-over from other donors' samples. The sequenced material came from blood. DNA of the CDR3: TGTGCCAGCAGTTTGAGCGGACTCCCTACGCAGTATTTT. It codes for CASSLSGLPTQYF.